Below are 21 T cell receptor beta chains sequenced from a single sample in a study of blood T cell repertoires in COVID-19. Clones were read by immunoSEQ multiplex PCR, and TCRdb kept only the in-frame ones, dropping some. The table records approximately 70,000 clones, 75% to 90% of them present only once. Material for sequencing was peripheral blood. The source is an elderly woman with active or convalescent COVID-19.

Here the CDR3 DNA reads TGTGCCAGCTCACAAAACGCCCAGGGTCCTAATGAAAAACTGTTTTTT. Its translation: CASSQNAQGPNEKLFF. The chain is built from TRBV18 and TRBJ1-4; D may be TRBD1 (5 bases). Germline values: CDR1 KGHSH, CDR2 LQKENI. The CDR3 has 16 amino acids. V was shortened by 4 bases and J by 3 bases, with 15 bases between the two germline ends.

The chain recombines TRBV4-1 with TRBJ1-4, with D perhaps matching TRBD1 (5 bases). Trimming cost V 0 bases and J 5 bases, with 13 bases left between them. This CDR3 has 16 residues. Per the germline V gene, CDR1 is MGHRA and CDR2 is YSYEKL. The CDR3: CASSQDRGAGNEKLFF. In DNA, the CDR3 is TGCGCCAGCAGCCAAGATCGTGGGGCAGGGAATGAAAAACTGTTTTTT.

Notes on this clone: One end of the junction fails to match germline, which may point to a read error. The chain is built from TRBV5-4 and TRBJ2-1; 9 positions match TRBD1. Germline V lookup: CDR1 SGHNT, CDR2 YYREEE (reference sequence). CDR3 length: 17 amino acids. The CDR3 sequence: CASILRVDRGRANEQFF. The CDR3 DNA is TGTGCCAGCATCTTGAGGGTGGACAGGGGAAGGGCCAATGAGCAGTTCTTC.

The rearrangement links TRBV14 to TRBJ1-2; tentatively, D is TRBD1 (6 bases). Per the germline V gene, CDR1 is SGHDN and CDR2 is FVKESK. The CDR3 is made up of 13 amino acids. With 5 bases removed from V and 6 bases from J, the gap between germline ends came to 13 bases. The CDR3 DNA sequence: TGTGCCAGCAGCGTAAACAGGGATGATGGCTACACCTTC. Protein sequence: CASSVNRDDGYTF.

This chain links TRBV19 with TRBJ2-2; D possibly corresponds to TRBD2 (6 bases). This CDR3 has 13 residues. The V end lost 5 bases, the J end lost 6 bases, and 10 bases lay between the germline ends. Germline V gives CDR1 LNHDA, CDR2 SQIVND (reference sequence). The CDR3 reads CASSSGGSGELFF. Written as DNA, the CDR3 is TGTGCCAGTAGTTCCGGGGGTTCCGGGGAGCTGTTTTTT.

J is TRBJ1-2 and V is TRBV4-1; 7 positions match TRBD1. The trim removed 1 base at V and 0 bases at J, leaving 11 bases unmatched. This CDR3 is built from 18 residues. The germline V gene has CDR1 MGHRA and CDR2 YSYEKL. The DNA for the CDR3 is TGCGCCAGCAGCCAAGCGACAGGGTCCTACGATTCTAACTATGGCTACACCTTC. This translates into CASSQATGSYDSNYGYTF.

The V call is TRBV4-3, the J call TRBJ2-7, with D perhaps TRBD2 (6 bases). The germline gives CDR1 LGHNA, CDR2 YSLEER. V lost 0 bases to trimming and J lost 0 bases, with 12 bases between them. The CDR3 is 16 residues long. The chain's CDR3 is CASSQDRGSSSYEQYF. The CDR3 coding sequence is TGCGCCAGCAGCCAAGATCGGGGGTCGAGCTCCTACGAGCAGTACTTC.

This clone is hyperexpanded. This rearrangement joins TRBV6-4 to TRBJ1-1, with a weak D call TRBD1 (6 bases). Germline CDR1 and CDR2: MRHNA and SNTAGT. The CDR3 consists of 14 residues. Trimming cost V 7 bases and J 2 bases, with 14 bases left between them. CDR3 in amino acids: CASKATGTNTEAFF. CDR3 sequence (DNA): TGTGCCAGCAAGGCGACGGGGACAAACACTGAAGCTTTCTTT.

In DNA, the CDR3 is TGCGCCATCGGAGGTTTCGTGGACAGCCCGAGATCACCCCTCCACTTT. It yields the protein CAIGGFVDSPRSPLHF. V and J are TRBV10-1 and TRBJ1-6; D may be TRBD1 (6 bases). V gave up 10 bases and J gave up 10 bases, with 26 bases separating them. The CDR3 sequence is 16 residues long. Germline V lookup: CDR1 WNHNN, CDR2 SYGVQD (reference sequence).

The rearrangement uses TRBV11-2 and TRBJ2-1; maybe TRBD1 (7 bases). The CDR3 totals 14 residues. The V gene lost 5 bases and the J gene lost 9 bases, with 17 bases spanning the gap. Germline V CDR1 and CDR2: SGHAT, FQNNGV. The CDR3 coding sequence is TGTGCCAGCAGCCGGGAGAGGGGGCGTGGTGAGCAGTTCTTC. Amino acids: CASSRERGRGEQFF.

The rearrangement joins TRBV6-6 to TRBJ1-1; D unresolved. The CDR3 runs to 13 residues. Trimming stripped 2 bases from V and 3 bases from J, with 7 bases between. The V gene's germline CDR1 is MNHNY and CDR2 SVGAGI (reference sequence). Here the CDR3 DNA reads TGTGCCAGCAGTTACACCGGTTACACTGAAGCTTTCTTT. This codes for CASSYTGYTEAFF.

The J gene is TRBJ2-1, the V gene TRBV7-6; 8 nucleotides agree with TRBD2. V gave up 2 bases and J gave up 4 bases; unmatched junction bases: 7. CDR3 length: 16 residues. CDR1 SGHVS and CDR2 FNYEAQ come from the germline V gene. The CDR3 sequence: CASSLRAGDKYNEQFF. In nucleotides, the CDR3 is TGTGCCAGCAGCTTAAGAGCGGGGGACAAATACAATGAGCAGTTCTTC. Full variable domain (rest looked up from reference TRBV7-6 and TRBJ2-1): GAGVSQSPRYKVTKRGQDVALRCDPISGHVSLYWYRQALGQGPEFLTYFNYEAQQDKSGLPNDRFSAERPEGSISTLTIQRTEQRDSAMYRCASSLRAGDKYNEQFFGPGTRLTVL.

V usage is TRBV7-2 and J usage is TRBJ2-1; 8 positions agree with TRBD1. The V gene end was trimmed by 6 bases and the J gene end by 5 bases; junction bases not matched to a gene: 3. CDR1 SGHTA and CDR2 FQGNSA come from the germline V gene. CDR3 length: 13 residues. Here the CDR3 reads CASSRQGNNEQFF. In DNA form, the CDR3 reads TGTGCCAGCAGTCGACAGGGGAACAATGAGCAGTTCTTC.

The chain joins TRBV7-8 to TRBJ1-2, with 7 nucleotides matching TRBD1. V shed 3 bases, J shed 5 bases, and the junction held 0 bases outside the gene matches. This CDR3 has 12 amino acids. Germline CDR1 SGHVS, CDR2 FQNEAQ. DNA of the CDR3: TGTGCCAGCAGCTTGACAGGGTATGGCTACACCTTC. Protein: CASSLTGYGYTF.

The V and J genes are TRBV6-6 and TRBJ2-1; D remains ambiguous. Per germline, CDR1 MNHNY and CDR2 SVGAGI (reference sequence). V lost 4 bases to trimming and J lost 8 bases, with 6 bases between them. The CDR3 contains 11 residues. CDR3 protein: CASSFLYEQFF. For the CDR3, the DNA is TGTGCCAGCAGTTTTTTATATGAGCAGTTCTTC.

The chain joins TRBV28 to TRBJ1-5; TRBD1 is a possible D gene (6 bases). Germline assignment: CDR1 MDHEN and CDR2 SYDVKM. The CDR3 has 15 residues. V lost 5 bases and J 5 bases, leaving 16 bases between the germline ends. The DNA of the CDR3 is TGTGCCAGCAGTCCCCTGGTGGGGGCTGATCAGCCCCAGCATTTT. It encodes CASSPLVGADQPQHF.

The chain carries TRBV28 and TRBJ2-3, with TRBD2 as a possible D gene (6 bases). V dropped 3 bases and J dropped 2 bases, with 12 bases sitting between them. The germline V gene encodes CDR1 MDHEN and CDR2 SYDVKM. This CDR3 is 15 amino acids long. CDR3 DNA sequence: TGTGCCAGCAGTTTCGGTCGGGGGTTCACAGATACGCAGTATTTT. It translates to CASSFGRGFTDTQYF.

The chain recombines TRBV7-8 with TRBJ2-1; no firm D call. The V gene's germline CDR1 is SGHVS and CDR2 FQNEAQ. The CDR3 covers 14 residues. V was pared by 2 bases and J by 7 bases, with 12 bases between. The CDR3 region is CASSLRQVGNEQFF. In nucleotides, the CDR3 is TGTGCCAGCAGCTTAAGGCAGGTGGGTAATGAGCAGTTCTTC.

The rearrangement uses TRBV30 and TRBJ1-1; no reliable D call. Germline CDR1 reads GTSNPN; CDR2 reads SVGIG (reference sequence). The germline V and J ends were trimmed by 3 bases and 2 bases, with 4 bases remaining between them. CDR3 length equals 11 residues. CDR3 DNA sequence: TGTGCCTGGAGCCTAAACACTGAAGCTTTCTTT. Its translation is CAWSLNTEAFF.

The chain employs TRBV2 and TRBJ2-1, with D perhaps TRBD2 (7 bases). The CDR3 runs 14 residues. Germline V gene data show CDR1 as SNHLY and CDR2 as FYNNEI. The V and J ends lost 10 bases and 12 bases respectively, with 25 bases between them. CDR3 DNA sequence: TGTGCCATTAAGGTACAGGGAGGGCAAGGCTGGCAGTTCTTC. It encodes CAIKVQGGQGWQFF.

In DNA form, the CDR3 reads TGTGCCAGCAGCCGGGGGGTAACAGGGATGAGGGAGCAGTACTTC. It specifies CASSRGVTGMREQYF. J is TRBJ2-7 and V is TRBV27, with D maybe TRBD2 (7 bases). Between the trimmed V and J ends, which lost 6 bases and 7 bases, there was a span of 22 bases. In germline, CDR1 is MNHEY, CDR2 SMNVEV (reference sequence). This CDR3 is 15 amino acids long.